Only a few counts were recorded for the clone carrying this T cell receptor (beta chain). Its antigen is unidentified. The data belong to a study of graft-versus-host responses after intestinal transplantation. Across the whole study: Tacrolimus and steroids were given for about 3 years to all recipients after anti-thymocyte globulin induction.

The protocol was immunoSEQ multiplex PCR, while the TCRdb copy is restricted to in-frame clones and leaves out a portion. The sample consists of 90,000 to 95,000 clones, under 95% of them appearing once. Whole-study findings and limits: Analysis identified GvH clones in recipient marrow, with some appearing first in ileum or blood.

V lost 5 bases to trimming and J lost 4 bases; unmatched junction nucleotides: 4. This CDR3 contains 14 residues. CDR1 PRHDT and CDR2 FYEKMQ come from the germline V gene (reference sequence). The chain uses TRBV13 and TRBJ1-3; 8 positions match TRBD1. The sequence came from a human donor who received an intestinal transplant. The sample consisted of unstimulated CD8+ T cells sorted from spleen or lymph node cells, taken before intestinal transplant. In DNA form, the CDR3 reads TGTGCCAGCAGCGAGACAGGGGACGGAAACACCATATATTTT. Translated, it gives CASSETGDGNTIYF.